The rows below give T cell receptor beta chains drawn from one sample of a study of T cell responses to AZD1222 COVID-19 vaccine. Here immunoSEQ multiplex PCR was the method, and the copy in TCRdb shows in-frame clones only, minus some. The sample yields approximately 150,000 clones, roughly 92% seen once. Sample: peripheral blood, taken on day 0 of AZD1222 vaccination. The receptor set was obtained from an adult in good health. CDR3s include the opening cysteine and the closing phenylalanine or tryptophan. Fields, in order: J gene, V gene, D gene, clone size, CDR3 protein, CDR3 DNA. D genes are given only for firm matches. The size of a clone is reported for some rows only, either as once, few or many, or as a class for expanded clones.

J gene: TRBJ1-6
V gene: TRBV5-6
D gene: -
clone size: -
CDR3 protein: CASSGGSYNSPLHF
CDR3 DNA: TGTGCCAGCAGCGGCGGCTCCTATAATTCACCCCTCCACTTT

J gene: TRBJ2-7
V gene: TRBV5-6
D gene: -
clone size: -
CDR3 protein: CASSWSSYEQYF
CDR3 DNA: TGTGCCAGCAGCTGGAGCTCCTACGAGCAGTACTTC

J gene: TRBJ1-1
V gene: TRBV6-2/TRBV6-3
D gene: -
clone size: once
CDR3 protein: CASSYSVTNTEAFF
CDR3 DNA: TGTGCCAGCAGTTACTCGGTTACGAACACTGAAGCTTTCTTT

J gene: TRBJ2-7
V gene: TRBV5-5
D gene: -
clone size: once
CDR3 protein: CASSLGTYEQYF
CDR3 DNA: TGTGCCAGCAGCTTGGGCACCTACGAGCAGTACTTC

J gene: TRBJ2-4
V gene: TRBV11-2
D gene: TRBD1
clone size: -
CDR3 protein: CASSLDRGQFKNIQYF
CDR3 DNA: TGTGCCAGCAGCTTAGACAGGGGGCAATTCAAAAACATTCAGTACTTC

J gene: TRBJ2-1
V gene: TRBV11-3
D gene: TRBD1
clone size: -
CDR3 protein: CASSPSRDRASFEQFF
CDR3 DNA: TGTGCCAGCAGCCCCTCCCGGGACAGGGCTTCTTTTGAGCAGTTCTTC

J gene: TRBJ1-2
V gene: TRBV27
D gene: -
clone size: -
CDR3 protein: CASSSQPNYGYTF
CDR3 DNA: TGTGCCAGCAGTTCCCAACCAAACTATGGCTACACCTTC

J gene: TRBJ1-2
V gene: TRBV5-6
D gene: -
clone size: -
CDR3 protein: CASSREYGYTF
CDR3 DNA: TGTGCCAGCAGCCGGGAATATGGCTACACCTTC

J gene: TRBJ2-2
V gene: TRBV11-3
D gene: -
clone size: once
CDR3 protein: CASSSINTGELFF
CDR3 DNA: TGTGCCAGCAGCTCCATAAACACCGGGGAGCTGTTTTTT

J gene: TRBJ1-2
V gene: TRBV19
D gene: -
clone size: -
CDR3 protein: CASRDSDYGYTF
CDR3 DNA: TGTGCCAGTAGGGACAGCGACTATGGCTACACCTTC

J gene: TRBJ1-2
V gene: TRBV5-1
D gene: -
clone size: -
CDR3 protein: CASSIYREGYTF
CDR3 DNA: TGCGCCAGCAGCATTTACCGCGAGGGCTACACCTTC

J gene: TRBJ1-4
V gene: TRBV29-1
D gene: -
clone size: few
CDR3 protein: CSVAGGSMAEKLFF
CDR3 DNA: TGCAGCGTTGCTGGCGGGTCAATGGCTGAAAAACTGTTTTTT

J gene: TRBJ1-1
V gene: TRBV18
D gene: -
clone size: -
CDR3 protein: CASSPPNRMNTEAFF
CDR3 DNA: TGTGCCAGCTCACCACCGAACAGGATGAACACTGAAGCTTTCTTT

J gene: TRBJ1-1
V gene: TRBV28
D gene: TRBD1
clone size: -
CDR3 protein: CASSLGQGVGNTEAFF
CDR3 DNA: TGTGCCAGCAGCTTGGGACAGGGGGTAGGAAACACTGAAGCTTTCTTT

J gene: TRBJ2-3
V gene: TRBV18
D gene: TRBD2
clone size: once
CDR3 protein: CASSPGLAGGPDTQYF
CDR3 DNA: TGTGCCAGCTCACCTGGGCTAGCGGGGGGCCCAGATACGCAGTATTTT

J gene: TRBJ1-3
V gene: TRBV7-6
D gene: -
clone size: -
CDR3 protein: CASSLGSSLGNTIYF
CDR3 DNA: TGTGCCAGCAGCTTAGGGAGCAGTCTGGGAAACACCATATATTTT

J gene: TRBJ1-3
V gene: TRBV9
D gene: TRBD1
clone size: -
CDR3 protein: CASSVEGRGTGNTIYF
CDR3 DNA: TGTGCCAGCAGCGTAGAGGGCAGGGGGACGGGAAACACCATATATTTT

J gene: TRBJ2-7
V gene: TRBV4-2
D gene: -
clone size: -
CDR3 protein: CASSQESGTGIYEQYF
CDR3 DNA: TGTGCCAGCAGCCAGGAATCCGGGACTGGGATCTACGAGCAGTACTTC

J gene: TRBJ2-7
V gene: TRBV29-1
D gene: -
clone size: -
CDR3 protein: CSVIPEGPSYEQYF
CDR3 DNA: TGCAGCGTTATACCCGAGGGGCCTTCCTACGAGCAGTACTTC

J gene: TRBJ2-7
V gene: TRBV27
D gene: -
clone size: -
CDR3 protein: CASSRDSSYEQYF
CDR3 DNA: TGTGCCAGCAGCCGAGACAGCTCCTACGAGCAGTACTTC

J gene: TRBJ2-1
V gene: TRBV7-3
D gene: -
clone size: -
CDR3 protein: CASSLGNNEQFF
CDR3 DNA: TGTGCCAGCAGCTTGGGAAACAATGAGCAGTTCTTC

J gene: TRBJ2-7
V gene: TRBV11-1
D gene: TRBD1
clone size: -
CDR3 protein: CASSLDRDRGAEQYF
CDR3 DNA: TGTGCCAGCAGCTTAGACCGGGACAGGGGTGCCGAGCAGTACTTC